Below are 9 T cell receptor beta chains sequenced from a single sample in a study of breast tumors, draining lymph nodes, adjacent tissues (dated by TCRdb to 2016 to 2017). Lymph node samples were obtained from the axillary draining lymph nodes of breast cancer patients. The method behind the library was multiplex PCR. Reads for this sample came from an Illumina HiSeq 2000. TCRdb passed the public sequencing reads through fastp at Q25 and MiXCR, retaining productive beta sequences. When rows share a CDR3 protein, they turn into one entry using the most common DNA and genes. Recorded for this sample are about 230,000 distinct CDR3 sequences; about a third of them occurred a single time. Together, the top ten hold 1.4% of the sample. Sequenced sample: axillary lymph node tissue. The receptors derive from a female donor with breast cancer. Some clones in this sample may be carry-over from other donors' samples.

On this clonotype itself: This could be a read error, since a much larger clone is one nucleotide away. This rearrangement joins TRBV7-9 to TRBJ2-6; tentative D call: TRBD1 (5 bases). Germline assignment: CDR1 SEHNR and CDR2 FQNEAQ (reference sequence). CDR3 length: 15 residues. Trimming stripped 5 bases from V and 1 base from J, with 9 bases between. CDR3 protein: CASSAAGSGANVLTF. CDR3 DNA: TGTGCCAGCAGCGCAGCAGGGTCTGGGGCCAACGTCCTGACTTTC.

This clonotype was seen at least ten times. The CDR3 DNA is TGTGCCAGCAGTTACTCGGAGTACAATCTGGGGTACGAGCAGTACTTC. It codes for CASSYSEYNLGYEQYF. The rearrangement joins TRBV6-6 to TRBJ2-7; D is uncertain. Trimming stripped 0 bases from V and 4 bases from J, with 16 bases between. The germline CDR1 and CDR2 sequences are MNHNY and SVGAGI (reference sequence). CDR3 size: 16 residues.

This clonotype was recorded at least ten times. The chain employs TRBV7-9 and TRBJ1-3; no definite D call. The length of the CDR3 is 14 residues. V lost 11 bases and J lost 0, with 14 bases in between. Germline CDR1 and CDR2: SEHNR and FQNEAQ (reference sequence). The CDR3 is CASRSGTSGNTIYF. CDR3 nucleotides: TGTGCCTCACGGTCCGGCACCTCTGGAAACACCATATATTTT.

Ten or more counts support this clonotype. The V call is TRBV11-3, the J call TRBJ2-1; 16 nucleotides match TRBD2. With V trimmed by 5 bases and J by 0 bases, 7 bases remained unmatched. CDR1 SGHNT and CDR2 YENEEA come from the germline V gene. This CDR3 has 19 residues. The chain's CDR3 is CASSVGLAGGWSSYNEQFF. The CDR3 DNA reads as TGTGCCAGCAGCGTGGGACTAGCGGGAGGGTGGAGCTCCTACAATGAGCAGTTCTTC.

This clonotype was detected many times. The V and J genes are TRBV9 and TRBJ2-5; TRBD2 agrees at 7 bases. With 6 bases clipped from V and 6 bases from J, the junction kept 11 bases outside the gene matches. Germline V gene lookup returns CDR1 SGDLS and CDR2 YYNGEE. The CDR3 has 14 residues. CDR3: CASTLLPGGKTQYF. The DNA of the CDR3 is TGTGCCAGCACGCTACTCCCGGGGGGTAAGACCCAGTACTTC.

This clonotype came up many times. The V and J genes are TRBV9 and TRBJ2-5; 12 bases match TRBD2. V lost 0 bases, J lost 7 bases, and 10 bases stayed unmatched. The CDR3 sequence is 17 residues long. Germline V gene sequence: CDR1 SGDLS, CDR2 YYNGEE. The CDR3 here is CASSVAPSGRAGATQYF. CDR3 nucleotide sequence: TGTGCCAGCAGCGTAGCCCCTAGCGGGAGGGCGGGAGCGACCCAGTACTTC.

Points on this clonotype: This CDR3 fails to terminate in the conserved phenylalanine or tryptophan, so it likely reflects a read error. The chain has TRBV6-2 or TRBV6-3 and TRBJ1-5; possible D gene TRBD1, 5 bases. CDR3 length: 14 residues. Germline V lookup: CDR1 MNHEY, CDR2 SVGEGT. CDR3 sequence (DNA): TGCGCCAGCTGTAGGTCAATGGGGCGCCAGCCCCAGCATCTT. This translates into CASCRSMGRQPQHL.

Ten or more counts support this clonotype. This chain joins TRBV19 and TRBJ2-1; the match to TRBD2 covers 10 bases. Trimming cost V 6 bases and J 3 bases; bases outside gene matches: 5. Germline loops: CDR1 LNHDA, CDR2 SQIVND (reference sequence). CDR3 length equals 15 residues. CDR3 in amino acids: CASRQLAGRYNEQFF. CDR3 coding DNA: TGTGCCAGTAGGCAACTAGCGGGACGCTACAATGAGCAGTTCTTC.

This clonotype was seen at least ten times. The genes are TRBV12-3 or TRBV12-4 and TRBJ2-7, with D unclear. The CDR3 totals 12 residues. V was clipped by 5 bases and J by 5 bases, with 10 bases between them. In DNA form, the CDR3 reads TGTGCCAGCAGTCAAACCCCTCACGAGCAGTACTTC. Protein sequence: CASSQTPHEQYF.